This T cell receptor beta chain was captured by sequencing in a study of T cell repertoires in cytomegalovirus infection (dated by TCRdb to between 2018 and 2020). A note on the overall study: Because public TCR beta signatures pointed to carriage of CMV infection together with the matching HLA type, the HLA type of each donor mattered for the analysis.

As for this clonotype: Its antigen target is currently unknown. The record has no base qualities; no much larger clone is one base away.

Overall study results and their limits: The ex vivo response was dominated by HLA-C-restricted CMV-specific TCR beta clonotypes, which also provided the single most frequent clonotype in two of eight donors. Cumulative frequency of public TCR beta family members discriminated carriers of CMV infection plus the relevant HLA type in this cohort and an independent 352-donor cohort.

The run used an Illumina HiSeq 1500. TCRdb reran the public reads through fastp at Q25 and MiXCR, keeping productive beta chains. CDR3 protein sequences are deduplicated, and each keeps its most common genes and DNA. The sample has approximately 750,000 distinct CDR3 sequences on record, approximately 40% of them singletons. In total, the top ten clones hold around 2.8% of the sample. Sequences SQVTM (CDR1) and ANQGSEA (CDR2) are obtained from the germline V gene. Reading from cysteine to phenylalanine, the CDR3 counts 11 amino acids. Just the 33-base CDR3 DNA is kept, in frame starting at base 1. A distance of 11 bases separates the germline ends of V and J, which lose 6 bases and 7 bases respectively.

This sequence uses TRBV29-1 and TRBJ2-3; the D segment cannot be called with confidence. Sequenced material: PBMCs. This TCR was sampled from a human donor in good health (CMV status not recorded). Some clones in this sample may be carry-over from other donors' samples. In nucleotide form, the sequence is TGCAGCGTCTCTCAATTTAATACGCAGTATTTT. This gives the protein CSVSQFNTQYF.